This T cell receptor (beta chain) was captured in a study of T cell repertoires in cytomegalovirus infection. CDR3 size: 16 residues. The germline V and J ends were trimmed by 3 bases and 0 bases, with 14 bases remaining between them. CDR1 and CDR2 (germline): WNHNN, SYGVQD (reference sequence). TCRdb re-called the reads with MiXCR, one entry per CDR3 protein. The sample has 200,000 to 250,000 distinct CDR3 sequences, 38% seen once. Notes on this clonotype: Its target is unknown.

The sample here was CD8+ T cells from cultured PBMCs, taken from culture after CMV antigen stimulation. The source of this sequence is a human donor in good health (CMV status not recorded). Some clones in this sample may be carry-over from other donors' samples. This chain uses TRBV10-1 with TRBJ1-1; D is perhaps TRBD1 (5 bases). The CDR3 DNA sequence: TGCGCCAGCAGTGAAGGGTCAGGGAAAATGAACACTGAAGCTTTCTTT. Protein sequence: CASSEGSGKMNTEAFF.